This is a list of T cell receptor beta chains from one sample in a study of cytomegalovirus exposure and HLA in healthy donors. Repertoires were generated with immunoSEQ multiplex PCR, while TCRdb's copy carries only in-frame clones and drops some. The table shows about 140,000 clones, with roughly 76% occurring only once. Sequenced sample: PBMCs. All receptors derive from a female donor in good health and CMV-seronegative. Both conserved end residues are part of each CDR3. A D gene is named only where the DNA matches it firmly. Clone size appears in some rows only: once, few, many, or a class for an expanded clone.

cdr3_nt,cdr3_aa,v_call,clone_size,j_call,d_call
TGTGCCATCAGTGAGGGGGGACAGGGGAACTATGGCTACACCTTC,CAISEGGQGNYGYTF,TRBV10-3,.,TRBJ1-2,TRBD1
TGCGCCAGCAGCCCTGGACTAGCGGGAGCGAGAGATACGCAGTATTTT,CASSPGLAGARDTQYF,TRBV5-1,.,TRBJ2-3,TRBD2
TGTGCCAGCAGCTTTCAGGGGGCGAACTATGGCTACACCTTC,CASSFQGANYGYTF,TRBV5-6,.,TRBJ1-2,TRBD1
TGCGCCAGCAGCTTGGAGGGACAGGGTACAGATACGCAGTATTTT,CASSLEGQGTDTQYF,TRBV5-1,.,TRBJ2-3,TRBD1
TGTGCCAGCAGTTACTCGCGAGCGGTCCAAGAGACCCAGTACTTC,CASSYSRAVQETQYF,TRBV6-6,.,TRBJ2-5,.
TGTGCCAGCAGCCCGGGGACAGGCATAAAAATGGAGACCCAGTACTTC,CASSPGTGIKMETQYF,TRBV14,.,TRBJ2-5,TRBD1
TGCGCCAGCAGCTTCAATTTCGGGACTGAAGTTTACGAGCAGTACTTC,CASSFNFGTEVYEQYF,TRBV5-1,.,TRBJ2-7,.
TGTGCCAGCAGCCAGACAGCTAACACTGAAGCTTTCTTT,CASSQTANTEAFF,TRBV27,.,TRBJ1-1,.
TGTGCCAGCAGTAGGGCTGGGACAGGGGGCCAAGATACGCAGTATTTT,CASSRAGTGGQDTQYF,TRBV6-6,few,TRBJ2-3,TRBD1
TGTGCCAGCAGGGGACAGGGAGGCACCGGGGAGCTGTTTTTT,CASRGQGGTGELFF,TRBV6-6,once,TRBJ2-2,TRBD1
TGTGCCAGCAGCCCCCGGCAGGGTGCGAACACCGGGGAGCTGTTTTTT,CASSPRQGANTGELFF,TRBV7-9,.,TRBJ2-2,.
TGTGCCAGTAGTATAGAGGCTAGCTCGGCCTACAATGAGCAGTTCTTC,CASSIEASSAYNEQFF,TRBV19,.,TRBJ2-1,.
TGTGCCAGCAGCTCGGGACTAGCGGGAGGGAATGAGCAGTTCTTC,CASSSGLAGGNEQFF,TRBV7-3,.,TRBJ2-1,TRBD2
TGTGCCAGCAGCTCTCTTTTAGCGAGCAGCACAGATACGCAGTATTTT,CASSSLLASSTDTQYF,TRBV27,.,TRBJ2-3,.
TGCGCCAGCAGCCAAGGGAAAGGGGACAGGGGGCGAAATGGCTACACCTTC,CASSQGKGDRGRNGYTF,TRBV4-1,.,TRBJ1-2,TRBD1
TGTGCCAGCAGTTACTCGGGACAGCAAAACTACGAGCAGTACTTC,CASSYSGQQNYEQYF,TRBV6-6,.,TRBJ2-7,TRBD1
TGCGCCAGCAGCTTGTTTTCCAGCTCCTACGAGCAGTACTTC,CASSLFSSSYEQYF,TRBV5-1,.,TRBJ2-7,.
TGTGCCTACTCTAGCGGGAGGTTCACCGGGGAGCTGTTTTTT,CAYSSGRFTGELFF,TRBV30,.,TRBJ2-2,TRBD2
TGTGCCAGCAGTTTATGGGGGGGAGGCTACGAGCAGTACTTC,CASSLWGGGYEQYF,TRBV27,once,TRBJ2-7,TRBD2
TGTGCCATCCAAAACAGGGGGGTGTCCTACGAGCAGTACTTC,CAIQNRGVSYEQYF,TRBV6-1,.,TRBJ2-7,TRBD1
TGTGCCAGCAGTTATAGCGGGAGGGTGAACACCGGGGAGCTGTTTTTT,CASSYSGRVNTGELFF,TRBV27,.,TRBJ2-2,TRBD2
TGTGCTAGTGCCTCCGGACTAGCGGAACAAGAGACCCAGTACTTC,CASASGLAEQETQYF,TRBV12-5,.,TRBJ2-5,TRBD2
TGTGCCAGCAGTTATCACCTCTCCGGAGAGACCCAGTACTTC,CASSYHLSGETQYF,TRBV6-5,.,TRBJ2-5,.
TGTGCCAGTGCTGGCGGAGTACTGAGCACTGAAGCTTTCTTT,CASAGGVLSTEAFF,TRBV18,.,TRBJ1-1,.
TGTGCCAGCAGTTTTGAAGGCGGGAGGATAACCGGGGAGCTGTTTTTT,CASSFEGGRITGELFF,TRBV27,.,TRBJ2-2,TRBD2
TGCAGCGCGGAGACTAGCTACGCTGAGCAGTTCTTC,CSAETSYAEQFF,TRBV29-1,few,TRBJ2-1,TRBD2
TGTGCCAGCAGTGAAGTCAGTTCCTACGAGCAGTACTTC,CASSEVSSYEQYF,TRBV2,.,TRBJ2-7,.
TGTGCCAGCAGTTTATCGTTGTCAGGGGCCGAGCAGTACTTC,CASSLSLSGAEQYF,TRBV28,.,TRBJ2-7,.
TGCGCCAGCAGCTTGGGAGCGGGCTATGGCTACACCTTC,CASSLGAGYGYTF,TRBV5-1,.,TRBJ1-2,.
TGCGCCAGCAGCCAAGCTCCCGGGACAGGGGTCACAGATACGCAGTATTTT,CASSQAPGTGVTDTQYF,TRBV4-1,.,TRBJ2-3,TRBD1
TGCGCCAGCAGCCAAAGACTAGCGGTTTGGCGGAATGAGCAGTTCTTC,CASSQRLAVWRNEQFF,TRBV4-1,.,TRBJ2-1,TRBD2
TGCAGCGTCAAGGGACTAGCGGGACGGACCTACGAGCAGTACTTC,CSVKGLAGRTYEQYF,TRBV29-1,once,TRBJ2-7,TRBD2
TGCGCCAGTGTAAATGCAGGAATCACAGATACGCAGTATTTT,CASVNAGITDTQYF,TRBV5-1,.,TRBJ2-3,.
TGTGCCAGCGGGGTGGAACGGGGTGAAAAACTGTTTTTT,CASGVERGEKLFF,TRBV6-1,.,TRBJ1-4,.
TGTGCCTGGATGAGTCTCTCCTACGAGCAGTACTTC,CAWMSLSYEQYF,TRBV30,.,TRBJ2-7,.
TGTGCCAGCAGTTCAACATCGAGCGGGAGCTCCTACAATGAGCAGTTCTTC,CASSSTSSGSSYNEQFF,TRBV7-9,.,TRBJ2-1,TRBD2
TGTGCCAGCAGTTTGACAGGGCCCCCAAGAGAGACCCAGTACTTC,CASSLTGPPRETQYF,TRBV28,.,TRBJ2-5,TRBD1
TGTGCCAGCAGCTTAGTGTCTAGCGGGAGAATGTACAATGAGCAGTTCTTC,CASSLVSSGRMYNEQFF,TRBV7-3,.,TRBJ2-1,TRBD2